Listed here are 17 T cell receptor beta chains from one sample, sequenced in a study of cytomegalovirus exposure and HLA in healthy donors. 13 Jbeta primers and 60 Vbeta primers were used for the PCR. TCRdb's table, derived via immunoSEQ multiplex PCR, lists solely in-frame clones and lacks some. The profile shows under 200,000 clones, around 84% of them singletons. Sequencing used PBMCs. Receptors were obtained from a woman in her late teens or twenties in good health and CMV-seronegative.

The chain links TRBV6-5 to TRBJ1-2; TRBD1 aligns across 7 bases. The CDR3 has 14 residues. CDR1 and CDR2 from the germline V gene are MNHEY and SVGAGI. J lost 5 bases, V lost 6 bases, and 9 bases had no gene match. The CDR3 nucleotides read TGTGCCAGCAGCTATGACAGGGTGGGGTATGGCTACACCTTC. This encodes CASSYDRVGYGYTF.

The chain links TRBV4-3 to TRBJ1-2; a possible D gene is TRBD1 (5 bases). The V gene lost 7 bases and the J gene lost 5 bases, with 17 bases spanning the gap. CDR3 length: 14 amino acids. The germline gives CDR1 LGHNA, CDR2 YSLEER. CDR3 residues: CASTSSLGDYGYTF. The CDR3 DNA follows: TGCGCCAGCACCTCAAGCCTAGGGGATTATGGCTACACCTTC.

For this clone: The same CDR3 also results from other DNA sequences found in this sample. The DNA for the CDR3 is TGTGCCAGCTCACCATCAGGACAGGGGGAGACCCAGTACTTC. Encoded protein: CASSPSGQGETQYF. The chain has TRBV18 and TRBJ2-5, with 9 bases fitting TRBD1. In germline, CDR1 is KGHSH, CDR2 LQKENI. CDR3 length: 14 residues. V shed 2 bases and J 5 bases; nucleotides not matched to a gene: 3.

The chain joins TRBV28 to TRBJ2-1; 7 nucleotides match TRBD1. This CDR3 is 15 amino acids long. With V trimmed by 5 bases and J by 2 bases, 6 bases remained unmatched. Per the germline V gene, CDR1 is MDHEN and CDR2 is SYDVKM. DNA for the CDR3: TGTGCCAGCAGTCTTCTGGGACAGACCTACAATGAGCAGTTCTTC. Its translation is CASSLLGQTYNEQFF.

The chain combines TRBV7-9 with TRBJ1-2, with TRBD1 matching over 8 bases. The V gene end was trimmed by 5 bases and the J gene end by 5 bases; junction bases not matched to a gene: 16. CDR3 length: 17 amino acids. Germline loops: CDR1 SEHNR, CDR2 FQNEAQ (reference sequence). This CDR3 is CASSPGLDRARAYGYTF. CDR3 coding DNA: TGTGCCAGCAGCCCCGGCCTGGACAGGGCTCGAGCGTATGGCTACACCTTC.

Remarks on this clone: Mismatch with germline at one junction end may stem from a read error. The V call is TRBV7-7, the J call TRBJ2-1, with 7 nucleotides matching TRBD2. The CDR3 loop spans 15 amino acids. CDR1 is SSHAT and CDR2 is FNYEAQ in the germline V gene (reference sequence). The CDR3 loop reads CASSPGPSGNNEQFF. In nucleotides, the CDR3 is TGTGCTAGCAGCCCGGGGCCTAGCGGCAACAATGAGCAGTTCTTC.

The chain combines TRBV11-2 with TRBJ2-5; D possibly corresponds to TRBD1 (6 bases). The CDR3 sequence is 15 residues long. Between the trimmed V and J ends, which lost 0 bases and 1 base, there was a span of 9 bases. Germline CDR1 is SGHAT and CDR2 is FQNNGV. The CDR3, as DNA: TGTGCCAGCAGCTTAGAAGGCAGGGGCCAAGAGACCCAGTACTTC. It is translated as CASSLEGRGQETQYF.

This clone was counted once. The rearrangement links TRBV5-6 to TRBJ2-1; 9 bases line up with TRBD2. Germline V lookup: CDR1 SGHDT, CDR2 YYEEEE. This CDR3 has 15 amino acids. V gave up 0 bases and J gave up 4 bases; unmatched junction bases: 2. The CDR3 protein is CASSLGLAGYNEQFF. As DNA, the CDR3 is TGTGCCAGCAGCTTGGGTCTAGCGGGATACAATGAGCAGTTCTTC. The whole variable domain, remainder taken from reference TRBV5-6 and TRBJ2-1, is DAGVTQSPTHLIKTRGQQVTLRCSPKSGHDTVSWYQQALGQGPQFIFQYYEEEERQRGNFPDRFSGHQFPNYSSELNVNALLLGDSALYLCASSLGLAGYNEQFFGPGTRLTVL.

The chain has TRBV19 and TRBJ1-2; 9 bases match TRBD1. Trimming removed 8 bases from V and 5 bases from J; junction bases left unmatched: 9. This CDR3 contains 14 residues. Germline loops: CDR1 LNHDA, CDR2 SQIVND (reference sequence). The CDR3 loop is CASGRAGQGYGYTF. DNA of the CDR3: TGTGCCAGTGGAAGAGCGGGACAGGGTTATGGCTACACCTTC.

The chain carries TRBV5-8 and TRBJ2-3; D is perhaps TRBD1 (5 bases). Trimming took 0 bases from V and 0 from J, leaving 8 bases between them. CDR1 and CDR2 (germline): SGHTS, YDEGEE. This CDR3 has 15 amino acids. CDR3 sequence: CASSLETVSTDTQYF. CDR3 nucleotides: TGTGCCAGCAGCTTGGAGACAGTTAGCACAGATACGCAGTATTTT.

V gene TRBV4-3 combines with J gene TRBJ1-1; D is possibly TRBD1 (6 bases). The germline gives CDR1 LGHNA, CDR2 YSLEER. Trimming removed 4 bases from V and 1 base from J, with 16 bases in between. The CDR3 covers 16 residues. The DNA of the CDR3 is TGCGCCAGCAGCCGCCTTACAGGGTTGGCGAACACTGAAGCTTTCTTT. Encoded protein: CASSRLTGLANTEAFF.

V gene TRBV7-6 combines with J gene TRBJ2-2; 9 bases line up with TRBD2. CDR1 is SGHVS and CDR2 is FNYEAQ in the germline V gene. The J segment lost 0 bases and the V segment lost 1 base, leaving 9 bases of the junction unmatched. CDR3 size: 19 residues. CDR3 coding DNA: TGTGCCAGCAGCTTAGATTGGGAAGCGGGAGGAACGAACACCGGGGAGCTGTTTTTT. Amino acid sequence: CASSLDWEAGGTNTGELFF.

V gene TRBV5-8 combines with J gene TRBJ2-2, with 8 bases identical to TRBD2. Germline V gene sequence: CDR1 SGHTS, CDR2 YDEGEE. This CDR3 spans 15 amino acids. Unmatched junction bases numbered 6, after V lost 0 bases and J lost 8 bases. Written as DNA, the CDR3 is TGTGCCAGCAGCTTGGCGGGAGGGAAAGCGGGGGAGCTGTTTTTT. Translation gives CASSLAGGKAGELFF.

CDR3 nucleotide sequence: TGCGCCAGCAGCCCGGACAGGGAAATTACCTACAATGAGCAGTTCTTC. The encoded protein is CASSPDREITYNEQFF. V gene TRBV4-3 combines with J gene TRBJ2-1; 8 positions match TRBD1. Germline CDR1 and CDR2: LGHNA and YSLEER. The CDR3 consists of 16 residues. V was clipped by 4 bases and J by 2 bases; unmatched bases: 7.

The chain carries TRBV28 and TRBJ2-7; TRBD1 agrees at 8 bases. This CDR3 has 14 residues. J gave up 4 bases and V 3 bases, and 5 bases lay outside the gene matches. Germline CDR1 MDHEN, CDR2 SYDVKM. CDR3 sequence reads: CASSFKDRVYEQYF. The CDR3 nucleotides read TGTGCCAGCAGTTTCAAGGACAGGGTGTACGAGCAGTACTTC.

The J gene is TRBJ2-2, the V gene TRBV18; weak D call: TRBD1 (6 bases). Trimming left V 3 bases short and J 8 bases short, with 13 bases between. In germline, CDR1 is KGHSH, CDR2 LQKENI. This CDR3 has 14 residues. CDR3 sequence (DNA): TGTGCCAGCTCACCGGGACAAGTTAGAGGGGAGCTGTTTTTT. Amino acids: CASSPGQVRGELFF. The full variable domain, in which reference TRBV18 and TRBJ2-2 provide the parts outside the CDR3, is NAGVMQNPRHLVRRRGQEARLRCSPMKGHSHVYWYRQLPEEGLKFMVYLQKENIIDESGMPKERFSAEFPKEGPSILRIQQVVRGDSAAYFCASSPGQVRGELFFGEGSRLTVL.

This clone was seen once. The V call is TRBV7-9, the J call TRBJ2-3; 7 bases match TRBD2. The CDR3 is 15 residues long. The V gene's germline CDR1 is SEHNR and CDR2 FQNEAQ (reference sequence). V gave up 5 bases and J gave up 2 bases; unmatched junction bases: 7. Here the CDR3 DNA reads TGTGCCAGCAGCAAAATAGCGGGTAACACAGATACGCAGTATTTT. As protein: CASSKIAGNTDTQYF.